What follows describes a single T cell receptor beta chain. The ends lost 4 bases at V and 6 bases at J; junction bases unmatched: 5. The germline gives CDR1 ENHRY, CDR2 SYGVKD. The CDR3 length is 14 residues. These data belong to a study of shared clonotypes between healthy human individuals. The data were produced by immunoSEQ multiplex PCR, yet TCRdb's version contains in-frame clones alone and is incomplete. The sample comprises some 2.1 million clones, around 95% of which are singletons, and 0.13% rests with the top ten. The chain combines TRBV10-3 with TRBJ2-1, with 8 bases identical to TRBD1. The sequence derives from a man younger than 35 in good health. Source material: naive CD4+ T cells sorted from blood. Specified subset: CD45RA+ positively selected. The CDR3 nucleotides read TGTGCCATCAGTGGGGGACAGGTGAGCAATGAGCAGTTCTTC. This encodes CAISGGQVSNEQFF.